A single sample is the source of the 4 T cell receptor beta chains below, sequenced in a study of blood T cell repertoires in COVID-19. This table comes from immunoSEQ multiplex PCR, and its TCRdb copy is limited to in-frame clones, with some not included. The sample carries 150,000 to 200,000 clones, 80% to 90% recorded once. The sequencing input was peripheral blood. These receptor sequences come from a man between 60 and 70 years old with acute or convalescent COVID-19.

The chain couples TRBV7-2 to TRBJ2-5; the match to TRBD2 covers 11 bases. The germline V gene encodes CDR1 SGHTA and CDR2 FQGNSA. This CDR3 has 16 amino acids. Trimming removed 1 base from V and 1 base from J; junction bases left unmatched: 2. CDR3 in amino acids: CASSLGLAGTQETQYF. The CDR3 DNA is TGTGCCAGCAGCTTAGGACTAGCGGGGACCCAAGAGACCCAGTACTTC. The full variable domain, in which reference TRBV7-2 and TRBJ2-5 provide the parts outside the CDR3, is GAGVSQSPSNKVTEKGKDVELRCDPISGHTALYWYRQSLGQGLEFLIYFQGNSAPDKSGLPSDRFSAERTGGSVSTLTIQRTQQEDSAVYLCASSLGLAGTQETQYFGPGTRLLVL.

Only one count was recorded for this clone. The chain is built from TRBV28 and TRBJ2-7; TRBD1 matches at 8 bases. Germline lookup yields CDR1 MDHEN and CDR2 SYDVKM. CDR3 size: 14 residues. V shed 4 bases, J shed 2 bases, and the junction held 4 bases outside the gene matches. This CDR3 is CASSWEQGAYEQYF. The CDR3 DNA reads as TGTGCCAGCAGTTGGGAACAGGGGGCCTACGAGCAGTACTTC.

J is TRBJ2-3 and V is TRBV5-4; 12 positions match TRBD2. Trimming took 6 bases from V and 4 from J; bases not matched to a gene: 3. There are 14 residues in the CDR3. Germline V gene sequence: CDR1 SGHNT, CDR2 YYREEE (reference sequence). CDR3 region: CASTGTSGPDTQYF. DNA for the CDR3: TGTGCCAGCACCGGGACTAGCGGGCCAGATACGCAGTATTTT.

J is TRBJ2-5 and V is TRBV5-1; D gene unclear. The length of the CDR3 is 15 residues. Germline V CDR1 and CDR2: SGHRS, YFSETQ. The V and J ends lost 0 bases and 2 bases respectively, with 11 bases between them. CDR3 region: CASSLGALNQETQYF. Here the CDR3 DNA reads TGCGCCAGCAGCTTGGGCGCGCTCAATCAAGAGACCCAGTACTTC.